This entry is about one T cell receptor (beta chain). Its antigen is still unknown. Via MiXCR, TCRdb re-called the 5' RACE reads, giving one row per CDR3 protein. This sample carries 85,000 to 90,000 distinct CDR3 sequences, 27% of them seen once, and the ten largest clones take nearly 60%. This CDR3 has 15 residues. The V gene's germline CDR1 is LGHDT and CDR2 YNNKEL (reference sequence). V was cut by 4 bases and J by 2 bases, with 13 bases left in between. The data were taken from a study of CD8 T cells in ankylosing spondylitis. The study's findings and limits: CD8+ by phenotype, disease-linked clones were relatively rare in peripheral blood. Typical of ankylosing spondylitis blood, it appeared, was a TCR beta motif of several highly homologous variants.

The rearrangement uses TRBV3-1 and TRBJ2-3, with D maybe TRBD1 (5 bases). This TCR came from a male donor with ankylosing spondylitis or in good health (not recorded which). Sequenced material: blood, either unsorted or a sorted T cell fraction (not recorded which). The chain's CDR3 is CASSLDSYYTDTQYF. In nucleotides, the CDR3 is TGTGCCAGCAGCCTTGACAGCTACTACACAGATACGCAGTATTTT.